This entry lists 15 T cell receptor beta chains sequenced from one sample in a study of blood T cell repertoires in COVID-19. Produced via immunoSEQ multiplex PCR; TCRdb's table is partial and in-frame only. The data hold roughly 250,000 clones, with roughly 87% observed a single time. The sample comprised PBMCs or T cells enriched from blood (not recorded which). These receptors all stem from a woman between 25 and 40 years old with acute COVID-19.

This chain uses TRBV6-5 with TRBJ1-1, with D possibly TRBD1 on 6 matching bases. Trimming shortened V by 7 bases and J by 6 bases, and 15 bases separated the two germline ends. This CDR3 region has 13 residues. CDR1 MNHEY and CDR2 SVGAGI come from the germline V gene. The CDR3 spells CASTLGGYAEAFF. CDR3 nucleotides: TGTGCCAGCACCCTAGGGGGATACGCTGAAGCTTTCTTT.

This sequence joins TRBV11-2 and TRBJ2-1, with 7 positions matching TRBD2. Trimming cost V 5 bases and J 12 bases; bases outside gene matches: 19. This CDR3 is built from 16 residues. Germline CDR1 and CDR2: SGHAT and FQNNGV. CDR3 sequence: CASSEGRVAGREGQFF. The CDR3, as DNA: TGTGCCAGCAGCGAAGGGAGGGTCGCGGGAAGGGAGGGGCAGTTCTTC. The full variable domain, completed using reference TRBV11-2 and TRBJ2-1, is EAGVAQSPRYKIIEKRQSVAFWCNPISGHATLYWYQQILGQGPKLLIQFQNNGVVDDSQLPKDRFSAERLKGVDSTLKIQPAKLEDSAVYLCASSEGRVAGREGQFFGPGTRLTVL.

Here the CDR3 reads CASRSAGANEQFF. The CDR3 DNA reads as TGTGCCAGCAGGTCGGCGGGCGCCAATGAGCAGTTCTTC. This chain joins TRBV11-3 and TRBJ2-1; D perhaps matches TRBD2 (5 bases). The CDR3 runs to 13 residues. CDR1 and CDR2 (germline): SGHNT, YENEEA. V was cut by 6 bases and J by 6 bases, with 12 bases left in between. The full variable domain, rest sourced from reference TRBV11-3 and TRBJ2-1, is EAGVVQSPRYKIIEKKQPVAFWCNPISGHNTLYWYLQNLGQGPELLIRYENEEAVDDSQLPKDRFSAERLKGVDSTLKIQPAELGDSAVYLCASRSAGANEQFFGPGTRLTVL.

V is TRBV29-1 and J is TRBJ2-1, with TRBD1 matching over 9 bases. Germline lookup yields CDR1 SQVTM and CDR2 ANQGSEA. This CDR3 comprises 19 residues. Unmatched junction bases numbered 20, after V lost 1 base and J lost 7 bases. For the CDR3, the DNA is TGCAGCGTTGAAGTTTCGCCTAACAGGGGGCGCCGATGGTTGAATGAGCAGTTCTTC. Protein sequence: CSVEVSPNRGRRWLNEQFF.

The chain uses TRBV3-1 (or the pseudogene TRBV3-2) and TRBJ1-2, with D unresolved. Germline lookup yields CDR1 LGHDT and CDR2 YNNKEL (reference sequence). The CDR3 covers 15 residues. V lost 3 bases and J lost 0, with 11 bases in between. In DNA, the CDR3 is TGTGCCAGCAGCCAGGGTACAGCATCTAACTATGGCTACACCTTC. The encoded protein is CASSQGTASNYGYTF.

This clone came up a few times. This chain links TRBV7-9 with TRBJ2-7, with TRBD1 matching 11 bases. Germline values: CDR1 SEHNR, CDR2 FQNEAQ (reference sequence). Germline trimming cut 4 bases from V and 5 bases from J; bases unmatched to any gene: 13. There are 17 residues in the CDR3. The CDR3 sequence: CASSSPFLGQGAHEQYF. The CDR3 region has the DNA TGTGCCAGCAGCTCTCCCTTCCTCGGACAGGGGGCCCACGAGCAGTACTTC.

The chain combines TRBV5-1 with TRBJ2-2, with a tentative D call TRBD1 (5 bases). Per germline, CDR1 SGHRS and CDR2 YFSETQ. The CDR3 is 15 residues long. The V and J ends lost 0 bases and 1 base respectively, with 7 bases between them. This CDR3 reads CASSLGTMNTGELFF. For the CDR3, the DNA is TGCGCCAGCAGCTTGGGGACAATGAACACCGGGGAGCTGTTTTTT.

With respect to this clone: This sample also contains other DNA sequences that code for the same CDR3. The chain employs TRBV19 and TRBJ2-1; weak D call: TRBD1 (6 bases). Looked up from germline, CDR1 is LNHDA and CDR2 is SQIVND (reference sequence). The V gene lost 5 bases and the J gene lost 0 bases, with 11 bases spanning the gap. CDR3 size: 15 residues. DNA of the CDR3: TGTGCCAGTAGTGCAGACAGGAGCTCCTACAATGAGCAGTTCTTC. It specifies CASSADRSSYNEQFF.

The rearrangement uses TRBV18 and TRBJ1-2; 8 bases are a match to TRBD1. The V gene end was trimmed by 2 bases and the J gene end by 0 bases; junction bases not matched to a gene: 8. The CDR3 contains 17 residues. Per germline, CDR1 KGHSH and CDR2 LQKENI. The CDR3 protein is CASSPLAGGESNYGYTF. In nucleotides, the CDR3 is TGTGCCAGCTCACCATTAGCAGGGGGCGAATCTAACTATGGCTACACCTTC.

With regard to this clone: The DNA is left out, because the CDR3 cannot be placed on it with certainty; the CDR3 is given as TCRdb lists it. This chain links TRBV1 with TRBJ1-6. TRBV1 is tagged as a pseudogene. The CDR3 comprises 14 residues, both ends counted. This CDR3 is CTWGRGAFNSPLHF.

The V and J genes are TRBV6-5 and TRBJ1-2; the D gene is possibly TRBD1 (5 bases). Germline CDR1 MNHEY, CDR2 SVGAGI. The CDR3 consists of 13 residues. Trimming cost V 10 bases and J 4 bases, with 16 bases left between them. DNA of the CDR3: TGTGCCATTTCCAGGGATTCGGGCTATGGCTACACCTTC. Translation: CAISRDSGYGYTF.

The chain carries TRBV15 and TRBJ2-1, with TRBD2 matching 7 bases. Losses at the gene ends were 6 bases for V and 9 bases for J; bases not matched to a gene: 14. Germline V CDR1 and CDR2: LNHNV, YYDKDF (reference sequence). CDR3 length: 15 amino acids. CDR3 in amino acids: CATSSVAGVFGEQFF. The CDR3 nucleotides are TGTGCCACCAGTTCTGTGGCGGGGGTCTTCGGTGAGCAGTTCTTC.

This sequence joins TRBV15 and TRBJ1-5, with a tentative D call TRBD1 (6 bases). With 4 bases removed from V and 1 base from J, the gap between germline ends came to 11 bases. CDR1 is LNHNV and CDR2 is YYDKDF in the germline V gene (reference sequence). This CDR3 spans 15 amino acids. This CDR3 is CATSKTGLSNQPQHF. CDR3 in DNA: TGTGCCACCAGCAAAACAGGGTTGAGCAATCAGCCCCAGCATTTT.

This rearrangement joins TRBV28 to TRBJ2-1, with 11 bases matching TRBD2. Germline values: CDR1 MDHEN, CDR2 SYDVKM. The V gene end was trimmed by 3 bases and the J gene end by 7 bases; junction bases not matched to a gene: 5. This CDR3 has 15 amino acids. CDR3: CASSLETSGTNEQFF. CDR3 coding DNA: TGTGCCAGCAGTTTGGAGACTAGCGGGACTAATGAGCAGTTCTTC.

The chain couples TRBV2 to TRBJ2-1, with a weak D call TRBD2 (6 bases). V lost 5 bases and J lost 3, with 14 bases in between. Looked up from germline, CDR1 is SNHLY and CDR2 is FYNNEI. The length of the CDR3 is 15 residues. In DNA form, the CDR3 reads TGTGCCAGCAGTTTGCGTGGGGGGATCTACAATGAGCAGTTCTTC. Its protein is CASSLRGGIYNEQFF.